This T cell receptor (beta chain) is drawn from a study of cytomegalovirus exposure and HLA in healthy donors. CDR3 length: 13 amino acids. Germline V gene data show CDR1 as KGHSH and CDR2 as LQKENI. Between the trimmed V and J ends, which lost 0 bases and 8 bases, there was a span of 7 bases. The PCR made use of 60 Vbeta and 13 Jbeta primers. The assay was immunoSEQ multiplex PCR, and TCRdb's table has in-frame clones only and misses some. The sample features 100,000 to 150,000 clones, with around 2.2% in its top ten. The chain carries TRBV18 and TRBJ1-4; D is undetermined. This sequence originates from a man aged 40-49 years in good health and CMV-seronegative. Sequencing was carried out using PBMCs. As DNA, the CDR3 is TGTGCCAGCTCACCACCCGGTCGAGAAAAACTGTTTTTT. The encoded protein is CASSPPGREKLFF.